Only a few counts were recorded for the clone carrying this T cell receptor (beta chain). The CDR3 spans 13 residues. V shed 6 bases and J shed 6 bases, with 14 bases lying between them. Germline CDR1 is KGHSH and CDR2 is LQKENI. TCRalpha and TCRbeta libraries used 5'RACE with constant-segment primers and UMIs. TCRdb analysed the 5' RACE reads with MiXCR anew, one entry per CDR3 protein. The sample lists a few hundred thousand distinct CDR3 sequences, under 25% seen once, with around 20% in the top ten. This sample is part of a study of T-cell memory formation after mild COVID-19. The chain recombines TRBV18 with TRBJ1-1; D is unresolved. The TCR was taken from a man younger than 35 who had mild COVID-19 (a few samples of this study predate the infection). Cell type and time point are not known. The specimen was PBMCs or a T cell subset sorted from them (not recorded which). The CDR3 reads CASSTVLVPEAFF. CDR3 nucleotide sequence: TGTGCCAGCTCGACCGTCTTGGTCCCTGAAGCTTTCTTT.